This TCR beta chain was sequenced in a study of control samples from healthy donors and cancer patients. Germline CDR1 reads MNHNS; CDR2 reads SASEGT. CDR3 length: 20 amino acids. V was trimmed by 2 bases and J by 0 bases, leaving 23 bases between them. Some clones are missing from TCRdb's copy, which holds only in-frame ones; the method was immunoSEQ multiplex PCR. In the table there are over 75,000 clones, roughly four fifths of which are singletons. This chain uses TRBV6-1 with TRBJ2-4; weak D call: TRBD1 (6 bases). This receptor was identified in a man aged 55 to 69 in good health. Sequencing was done on a sample of blood. The CDR3 sequence is CASSETGNVGRVGAKNIQYF. For the CDR3, the DNA is TGTGCCAGCAGTGAAACAGGGAATGTGGGCCGTGTAGGAGCCAAAAACATTCAGTACTTC.